Presented here are 26 T cell receptor beta chains from one specimen sequenced in a study of blood T cell repertoires in COVID-19. The method was immunoSEQ multiplex PCR; TCRdb's version includes in-frame clones alone and lacks a portion of them. This sample has fewer than 250,000 clones, with 83% found just once. Sequencing was done on a sample of peripheral blood. The receptors were sampled from a woman aged 40 to 50 with active or convalescent COVID-19.

The rearrangement uses TRBV29-1 and TRBJ1-2; D not resolved. CDR3 length: 11 residues. Germline lookup yields CDR1 SQVTM and CDR2 ANQGSEA. Trimming shortened V by 4 bases and J by 8 bases, and 11 bases separated the two germline ends. The CDR3, as DNA: TGCAGCGTTGTAGAGGGAGAGGGCTACACCTTC. Translating gives CSVVEGEGYTF.

The genes are TRBV28 and TRBJ1-2, with unresolved D. V lost 2 bases and J 5 bases, leaving 15 bases between the germline ends. The CDR3 covers 15 residues. Germline CDR1 MDHEN, CDR2 SYDVKM. In DNA, the CDR3 is TGTGCCAGCAGTTTAGGCGCGGGCGGAGGGTATGGCTACACCTTC. This encodes CASSLGAGGGYGYTF.

The chain joins TRBV7-9 to TRBJ2-5, with 7 nucleotides matching TRBD2. The V segment lost 2 bases and the J segment 1 base; nucleotides outside the gene matches: 4. This CDR3 contains 15 residues. Germline CDR1 is SEHNR and CDR2 is FQNEAQ (reference sequence). In nucleotides, the CDR3 is TGTGCCAGCAGCTTACTGGGACTAACCCAAGAGACCCAGTACTTC. Translation gives CASSLLGLTQETQYF.

This chain uses TRBV9 with TRBJ2-1; tentative D call: TRBD2 (6 bases). From germline, CDR1 is SGDLS and CDR2 YYNGEE. The CDR3 has 17 residues. Between the trimmed V and J ends, which lost 4 bases and 4 bases, there was a span of 21 bases. The CDR3 nucleotides are TGTGCCAGCAGCTCCAAGGAGGGGACCAGCGCGTACAATGAGCAGTTCTTC. Protein: CASSSKEGTSAYNEQFF.

The V gene is TRBV28, the J gene TRBJ2-4, with D possibly matching TRBD2 (6 bases). The germline V gene encodes CDR1 MDHEN and CDR2 SYDVKM. Between the trimmed V and J ends, which lost 6 bases and 0 bases, there was a span of 9 bases. The CDR3 totals 14 residues. The CDR3 reads CASRGGVAKNIQYF. CDR3 bases: TGTGCCAGCAGGGGAGGCGTAGCCAAAAACATTCAGTACTTC.

The chain combines TRBV28 with TRBJ1-5, with D hard to call. In germline, CDR1 is MDHEN, CDR2 SYDVKM. The CDR3 runs 11 residues. V lost 7 bases and J 5 bases, leaving 6 bases between the germline ends. CDR3 sequence: CASTLYQPQHF. The DNA for the CDR3 is TGTGCCAGCACCTTATATCAGCCCCAGCATTTT.

This clone was seen a handful of times. J is TRBJ1-2 and V is TRBV27; 9 nucleotides line up with TRBD1. This CDR3 has 15 amino acids. Trimming at V came to 10 bases and at J to 6 bases, leaving 15 bases not matched to a gene. Germline values: CDR1 MNHEY, CDR2 SMNVEV (reference sequence). The CDR3 DNA sequence: TGTGCCACCGCCTCGCCGGGGACAGGGTTCGATGGCTACACCTTC. Protein: CATASPGTGFDGYTF.

V usage is TRBV2 and J usage is TRBJ2-1, with D possibly being TRBD1 (5 bases). This CDR3 is built from 14 residues. Germline V gene sequence: CDR1 SNHLY, CDR2 FYNNEI. V lost 2 bases and J lost 7, with 12 bases in between. Here the CDR3 reads CASSERQLLNEQFF. DNA for the CDR3: TGTGCCAGCAGTGAAAGACAGCTCCTAAATGAGCAGTTCTTC.

This clone has just a few counts. The chain carries TRBV5-4 and TRBJ2-3; a weak D match, TRBD2 (7 bases). Germline CDR1 SGHNT, CDR2 YYREEE (reference sequence). V shed 7 bases and J shed 4 bases, with 13 bases lying between them. The CDR3 consists of 13 residues. The CDR3 is CASGLGGADTQYF. The CDR3 coding sequence is TGTGCCAGCGGACTAGGGGGGGCAGATACGCAGTATTTT.

The chain is built from TRBV2 and TRBJ2-7; perhaps TRBD1 as D (6 bases). V dropped 6 bases and J dropped 5 bases, with 17 bases sitting between them. The CDR3 consists of 14 residues. The germline V gene encodes CDR1 SNHLY and CDR2 FYNNEI. The CDR3 here is CASSLGQLIHEQYF. The CDR3 DNA is TGTGCCAGCAGCCTCGGACAGTTGATCCACGAGCAGTACTTC.

The genes are TRBV18 and TRBJ1-3; the match to TRBD1 covers 8 bases. Looked up from germline, CDR1 is KGHSH and CDR2 is LQKENI. J gave up 0 bases and V 2 bases, and 6 bases lay outside the gene matches. This CDR3 region has 17 residues. CDR3 in amino acids: CASSPTGTGGSGNTIYF. The CDR3 nucleotides are TGTGCCAGCTCACCAACGGGCACAGGGGGCTCTGGAAACACCATATATTTT. Full variable domain (missing parts from reference TRBV18 and TRBJ1-3): NAGVMQNPRHLVRRRGQEARLRCSPMKGHSHVYWYRQLPEEGLKFMVYLQKENIIDESGMPKERFSAEFPKEGPSILRIQQVVRGDSAAYFCASSPTGTGGSGNTIYFGEGSWLTVV.

This clone showed up just a few times. The genes are TRBV6-5 and TRBJ2-3; 7 bases line up with TRBD1. Germline V gives CDR1 MNHEY, CDR2 SVGAGI. The CDR3 has 15 amino acids. With 6 bases clipped from V and 7 bases from J, the junction kept 13 bases outside the gene matches. For the CDR3, the DNA is TGTGCCAGCAGCAGCTTGAGACAGGGAATTTATACGCAGTATTTT. Protein sequence: CASSSLRQGIYTQYF.

In this sample, this clone turned up a few times. The gene calls are TRBV9 and TRBJ2-1, with D unresolved. Germline V gene sequence: CDR1 SGDLS, CDR2 YYNGEE. The V gene lost 0 bases and the J gene lost 0 bases, with 7 bases spanning the gap. This CDR3 contains 15 residues. CDR3 in amino acids: CASSVEPSSYNEQFF. Written as DNA, the CDR3 is TGTGCCAGCAGCGTAGAACCGAGCTCCTACAATGAGCAGTTCTTC.

The genes are TRBV28 and TRBJ2-1; TRBD2 matches 12 bases. The V gene's germline CDR1 is MDHEN and CDR2 SYDVKM. This CDR3 has 18 amino acids. J was trimmed by 6 bases and V by 2 bases; bases with no gene match: 11. CDR3 protein: CASSLGLPSGGASNEQFF. CDR3 sequence (DNA): TGTGCCAGCAGTTTAGGCCTACCTAGCGGGGGGGCCTCCAATGAGCAGTTCTTC.

The DNA of the CDR3 is TGTGCCAGCAGCGTAGAGATTGTCGGGGGGCAGACTGGGGCCAACGTCCTGACTTTC. Translated: CASSVEIVGGQTGANVLTF. The chain couples TRBV9 to TRBJ2-6, with a tentative D call TRBD2 (7 bases). The germline gives CDR1 SGDLS, CDR2 YYNGEE. V gave up 0 bases and J gave up 2 bases, with 18 bases separating them. The CDR3 has 19 residues.

This clone was observed once. This chain links TRBV11-2 with TRBJ2-7; D gene uncertain. The CDR3 runs to 12 residues. The germline V gene encodes CDR1 SGHAT and CDR2 FQNNGV. V was trimmed by 1 base and J by 3 bases, leaving 4 bases between them. The DNA for the CDR3 is TGTGCCAGCAGCTTAGGCAGCTACGAGCAGTACTTC. Encoded protein: CASSLGSYEQYF.

The chain carries TRBV5-1 and TRBJ2-1; 14 positions match TRBD2. This CDR3 region has 16 residues. Trimming at V came to 4 bases and at J to 9 bases, leaving 9 bases not matched to a gene. Per the germline V gene, CDR1 is SGHRS and CDR2 is YFSETQ. CDR3 residues: CASSAGLAGVMGEQFF. The DNA for the CDR3 is TGCGCCAGCAGCGCGGGACTAGCGGGAGTTATGGGTGAGCAGTTCTTC.

This sequence joins TRBV7-9 and TRBJ1-6; 12 positions match TRBD1. Germline CDR1 reads SEHNR; CDR2 reads FQNEAQ (reference sequence). V lost 4 bases and J lost 7; bases outside the gene matches: 5. The CDR3 totals 16 residues. Written as DNA, the CDR3 is TGTGCCAGCAGCTCGGGACAGGGGGCATTGAATTCACCCCTCCACTTT. This sequence encodes CASSSGQGALNSPLHF. Full variable domain (remainder filled in from reference TRBV7-9 and TRBJ1-6): DTGVSQNPRHKITKRGQNVTFRCDPISEHNRLYWYRQTLGQGPEFLTYFQNEAQLEKSRLLSDRFSAERPKGSFSTLEIQRTEQGDSAMYLCASSSGQGALNSPLHFGNGTRLTVT.

The chain is built from TRBV9 and TRBJ2-3; TRBD2 aligns across 12 bases. In germline, CDR1 is SGDLS, CDR2 YYNGEE. This CDR3 is built from 16 residues. After removal of 1 base from V and 5 bases from J, the junction contained 5 bases not matched to a gene. The CDR3 spells CASSVTTSGSGDTQYF. In nucleotides, the CDR3 is TGTGCCAGCAGCGTAACGACTAGCGGGAGTGGAGATACGCAGTATTTT.

This chain connects TRBV28 to TRBJ2-7; TRBD2 matches at 10 bases. Trimming cost V 2 bases and J 2 bases; bases outside gene matches: 3. From germline, CDR1 is MDHEN and CDR2 SYDVKM. The CDR3 has 15 amino acids. The CDR3 spells CASSLKRGGPYEQYF. Written as DNA, the CDR3 is TGTGCCAGCAGTTTAAAGCGGGGGGGCCCCTACGAGCAGTACTTC.

The chain has TRBV11-3 and TRBJ2-5; D unresolved. CDR3 length equals 16 residues. Germline CDR1 and CDR2: SGHNT and YENEEA. Trimming cost V 1 base and J 3 bases, with 15 bases left between them. The CDR3, as DNA: TGTGCCAGCAGCTTAGGGGTGCAGGTTAGAGAAGAGACCCAGTACTTC. This codes for CASSLGVQVREETQYF.

The gene calls are TRBV23-1 and TRBJ2-3, with D maybe TRBD2 (5 bases). TRBV23-1 is sorted into the ORF group, with uncertain function. This CDR3 is built from 14 residues. The ends were cut back, 3 bases at V and 6 bases at J, with 13 bases in the middle. CDR3 sequence (DNA): TGCGCCAGCAGTCACGTGGTCGGGGAGGATACGCAGTATTTT. Its protein product is CASSHVVGEDTQYF.

This clone was counted a few times. CDR3 nucleotides: TGTGCCAGCAGCTTCAGTTATGGCCACGAGCAGTACTTC. Protein sequence: CASSFSYGHEQYF. The chain links TRBV7-2 to TRBJ2-7, with unresolved D. This CDR3 is 13 amino acids long. The germline V and J ends were trimmed by 3 bases and 5 bases, with 11 bases remaining between them. Per germline, CDR1 SGHTA and CDR2 FQGNSA.

This clone was detected once. With a much larger clone just one base away, this may be a read error. The CDR3 nucleotides read TGTGCCAGCAGTGGACAGGGTTACGAGCAGTACTTC. Encoded protein: CASSGQGYEQYF. The V and J genes are TRBV6-2 or TRBV6-3 and TRBJ2-7; 8 bases map to TRBD1. The CDR3 contains 12 residues. Germline V gene sequence: CDR1 MNHEY, CDR2 SVGEGT. V shed 5 bases, J shed 4 bases, and the junction held 1 base outside the gene matches.

The chain couples TRBV30 to TRBJ1-4, with a weak D call TRBD1 (5 bases). This CDR3 region has 14 residues. Trimming stripped 0 bases from V and 10 bases from J, with 15 bases between. In germline, CDR1 is GTSNPN, CDR2 SVGIG (reference sequence). This CDR3 reads CAWSVRGVRGKLFF. The CDR3 DNA sequence: TGTGCCTGGAGTGTCCGGGGGGTAAGGGGAAAACTGTTTTTT.

This rearrangement joins TRBV2 to TRBJ1-5; D not resolved. Trimming took 6 bases from V and 5 from J, leaving 17 bases between them. CDR3 length: 15 residues. Germline V gives CDR1 SNHLY, CDR2 FYNNEI. For the CDR3, the DNA is TGTGCCAGCAGCTACGCTGAATTTCCGGATCAGCCCCAGCATTTT. Its protein product is CASSYAEFPDQPQHF.